Each of the 20 T cell receptor beta chains below was sequenced from the same sample in a study of blood T cell repertoires in COVID-19. Assay used: immunoSEQ multiplex PCR; TCRdb lists only in-frame clones, some missing. The sample has about 100,000 clones, around 85% seen once. The source material was peripheral blood. Receptors originate from a human donor in a cohort sampled during active COVID-19.

The V call is TRBV27, the J call TRBJ1-4; 7 bases fit TRBD1. This CDR3 contains 18 residues. Germline CDR1 reads MNHEY; CDR2 reads SMNVEV (reference sequence). V trimming: 5 bases; J trimming: 0 bases; junction bases outside the gene matches: 12. CDR3 coding DNA: TGTGCCAGCAGTCAGCTGACAGGGTCTGAACCAACTAATGAAAAACTGTTTTTT. This sequence encodes CASSQLTGSEPTNEKLFF.

This sequence joins TRBV14 and TRBJ2-1; 7 nucleotides line up with TRBD2. The junction had 4 bases not matched to a gene; V was cut back by 0 bases and J by 2 bases. Germline V gene data show CDR1 as SGHDN and CDR2 as FVKESK. The CDR3 has 16 residues. This CDR3 reads CASSQDLGLAYNEQFF. Here the CDR3 DNA reads TGTGCCAGCAGCCAAGATTTAGGACTAGCCTACAATGAGCAGTTCTTC.

The rearrangement links TRBV14 to TRBJ2-2; perhaps TRBD1 as D (5 bases). There are 13 residues in the CDR3. V lost 2 bases and J 7 bases, leaving 8 bases between the germline ends. The germline CDR1 and CDR2 sequences are SGHDN and FVKESK. The CDR3 sequence: CASSQWGGGELFF. The CDR3, as DNA: TGTGCCAGCAGCCAATGGGGCGGCGGGGAGCTGTTTTTT.

This clone has more than one count but fewer than ten. The V and J genes are TRBV30 and TRBJ2-1; D gene unclear. This CDR3 region has 12 residues. Germline V CDR1 and CDR2: GTSNPN, SVGIG (reference sequence). V lost 0 bases, J lost 6 bases, and 6 bases lay in between. The CDR3 sequence is CAWSVSSNEQFF. The CDR3 bases are TGTGCCTGGAGTGTATCGAGCAATGAGCAGTTCTTC.

In the case of this clone: Other DNA sequences in the sample encode the same CDR3. This chain links TRBV6-5 with TRBJ1-1; perhaps TRBD1 as D (5 bases). Trimming removed 5 bases from V and 3 bases from J, with 13 bases in between. CDR1 is MNHEY and CDR2 is SVGAGI in the germline V gene. This CDR3 region has 14 residues. The CDR3 coding sequence is TGTGCCAGCAGTAGATCAACAGGTTACACTGAAGCTTTCTTT. This sequence encodes CASSRSTGYTEAFF.

This clone has a count of ten or more. The V and J genes are TRBV30 and TRBJ2-7, with D possibly being TRBD1 (6 bases). V was cut by 4 bases and J by 1 base, with 11 bases left in between. The germline CDR1 and CDR2 sequences are GTSNPN and SVGIG (reference sequence). The CDR3 contains 13 residues. The CDR3 nucleotides are TGTGCCTGGAAGTCAGGGGCTTCCTACGAGCAGTACTTC. Translation: CAWKSGASYEQYF.

The V and J genes are TRBV18 and TRBJ2-2; 10 bases agree with TRBD2. Per germline, CDR1 KGHSH and CDR2 LQKENI. CDR3 size: 17 residues. Unmatched junction bases numbered 10, after V lost 3 bases and J lost 6 bases. As DNA, the CDR3 is TGTGCCAGCTCACCGCTACGGAGCGGGGGGGCCGCCGGGGAGCTGTTTTTT. Protein product: CASSPLRSGGAAGELFF.

The chain combines TRBV19 with TRBJ2-1, with 8 bases aligning to TRBD2. V was clipped by 0 bases and J by 2 bases; unmatched bases: 12. Germline CDR1 reads LNHDA; CDR2 reads SQIVND (reference sequence). The CDR3 spans 19 residues. Here the CDR3 reads CASSIDGGVIRETYNEQFF. For the CDR3, the DNA is TGTGCCAGTAGTATAGACGGGGGGGTGATCCGTGAAACCTACAATGAGCAGTTCTTC.

The genes are TRBV19 and TRBJ1-6; TRBD1 matches at 7 bases. Germline loops: CDR1 LNHDA, CDR2 SQIVND (reference sequence). The V segment lost 10 bases and the J segment 8 bases; nucleotides outside the gene matches: 8. This CDR3 spans 13 amino acids. CDR3 residues: CATRDRTDSPLHF. The CDR3 coding sequence is TGTGCCACCCGGGACAGAACGGATTCACCCCTCCACTTT.

The chain has TRBV29-1 and TRBJ1-3; TRBD1 aligns across 7 bases. This CDR3 has 12 amino acids. J gave up 3 bases and V 7 bases, and 3 bases lay outside the gene matches. The germline V gene has CDR1 SQVTM and CDR2 ANQGSEA. In nucleotides, the CDR3 is TGCAGCGCCAGGACAGGTGGAAACACCATATATTTT. Residues: CSARTGGNTIYF. Full variable domain (remainder filled in from reference TRBV29-1 and TRBJ1-3): SAVISQKPSRDICQRGTSLTIQCQVDSQVTMMFWYRQQPGQSLTLIATANQGSEATYESGFVIDKFPISRPNLTFSTLTVSNMSPEDSSIYLCSARTGGNTIYFGEGSWLTVV.

The V gene is TRBV18, the J gene TRBJ1-1; no clear D gene. The CDR3 extends over 15 amino acids. The germline V gene encodes CDR1 KGHSH and CDR2 LQKENI. Trimming pared 5 bases from V and 2 bases from J, leaving 15 bases between. This CDR3 reads CASSIHAGSNTEAFF. The CDR3 DNA is TGTGCCAGCTCAATCCACGCAGGCTCTAACACTGAAGCTTTCTTT.

This rearrangement joins TRBV5-1 to TRBJ1-1; 7 nucleotides agree with TRBD1. The CDR3 spans 15 residues. Unmatched junction bases numbered 11, after V lost 4 bases and J lost 5 bases. From germline, CDR1 is SGHRS and CDR2 YFSETQ. CDR3 residues: CASSTITGAGTEAFF. CDR3 bases: TGCGCCAGCAGCACAATAACAGGGGCGGGTACTGAAGCTTTCTTT.

The table lists this clone with a count of one. The rearrangement links TRBV19 to TRBJ1-5; D gene ambiguous. V gave up 1 base and J gave up 1 base, with 8 bases separating them. The CDR3 is 15 residues long. In germline, CDR1 is LNHDA, CDR2 SQIVND (reference sequence). In DNA form, the CDR3 reads TGTGCCAGTAGTATAGTGGCCAGGAGCAATCAGCCCCAGCATTTT. Encoded protein: CASSIVARSNQPQHF.

V and J are TRBV10-2 and TRBJ2-1; TRBD2 agrees at 13 bases. Trimming at V came to 4 bases and at J to 6 bases, leaving 3 bases not matched to a gene. The CDR3 loop spans 15 amino acids. CDR1 WSHSY and CDR2 SAAADI come from the germline V gene. The CDR3 sequence is CASSGTSGRSNEQFF. The CDR3 DNA reads TGCGCCAGCAGTGGGACTAGCGGGAGATCCAATGAGCAGTTCTTC.

The sample holds a few counts of this clone. J is TRBJ2-1 and V is TRBV27; D may be TRBD1 (6 bases). The V end lost 0 bases, the J end lost 4 bases, and 13 bases lay between the germline ends. The V gene's germline CDR1 is MNHEY and CDR2 SMNVEV (reference sequence). The CDR3 sequence is 16 residues long. The CDR3 DNA sequence: TGTGCCAGCAGTTTATCAGGTGGGCAGGGGTACAATGAGCAGTTCTTC. Its protein is CASSLSGGQGYNEQFF.

CDR3 sequence (DNA): TGTGCCAGTGGACAGGGAAACACCGGGGAGCTGTTTTTT. Encoded protein: CASGQGNTGELFF. The chain is built from TRBV19 and TRBJ2-2, with TRBD1 matching 8 bases. Per germline, CDR1 LNHDA and CDR2 SQIVND (reference sequence). CDR3 length equals 13 residues. The trim removed 8 bases at V and 2 bases at J, leaving 1 base unmatched.

This chain connects TRBV5-5 to TRBJ2-4; 9 bases agree with TRBD1. V was clipped by 4 bases and J by 5 bases; unmatched bases: 4. Germline V gene lookup returns CDR1 SGHKS and CDR2 YYEKEE (reference sequence). There are 14 residues in the CDR3. Written as DNA, the CDR3 is TGTGCCAGCAGCGGGACAGGGTTCCAAAACATTCAGTACTTC. Its translation: CASSGTGFQNIQYF.

There are a few counts of this clone. The chain combines TRBV7-2 with TRBJ2-7, with TRBD2 identical over 11 bases. Germline loops: CDR1 SGHTA, CDR2 FQGNSA. The CDR3 is made up of 13 amino acids. Trimming removed 4 bases from V and 9 bases from J; junction bases left unmatched: 5. In nucleotides, the CDR3 is TGTGCCAGCAGCTATAGCGGGGGGGCTGTGCAGTACTTC. Protein: CASSYSGGAVQYF.

V usage is TRBV24-1 and J usage is TRBJ2-1, with TRBD2 identical over 8 bases. Looked up from germline, CDR1 is KGHDR and CDR2 is SFDVKD. Unmatched junction bases numbered 12, after V lost 9 bases and J lost 3 bases. There are 16 residues in the CDR3. CDR3 protein: CATLLKTGTSYNEQFF. The CDR3 DNA is TGTGCCACCCTCTTGAAAACCGGGACTAGCTACAATGAGCAGTTCTTC.

This chain connects TRBV7-2 to TRBJ2-5, with TRBD1 matching over 10 bases. V was pared by 3 bases and J by 5 bases, with 6 bases of the junction left unmatched. This CDR3 is 15 amino acids long. The germline V gene has CDR1 SGHTA and CDR2 FQGNSA. The CDR3 loop is CASSFSRTGGETQYF. For the CDR3, the DNA is TGTGCCAGCAGCTTTTCCCGGACAGGGGGGGAGACCCAGTACTTC.